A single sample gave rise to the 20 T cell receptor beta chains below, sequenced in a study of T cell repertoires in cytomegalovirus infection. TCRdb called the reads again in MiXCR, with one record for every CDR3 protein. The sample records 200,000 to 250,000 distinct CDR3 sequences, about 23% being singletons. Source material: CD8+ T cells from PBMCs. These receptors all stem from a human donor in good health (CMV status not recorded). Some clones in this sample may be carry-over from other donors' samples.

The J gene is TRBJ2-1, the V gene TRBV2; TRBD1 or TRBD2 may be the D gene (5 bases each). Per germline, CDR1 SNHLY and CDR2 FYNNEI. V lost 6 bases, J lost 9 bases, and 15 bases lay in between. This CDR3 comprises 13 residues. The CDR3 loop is CASSGKGRSEQFF. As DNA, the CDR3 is TGTGCCAGCAGCGGGAAGGGGAGAAGTGAGCAGTTCTTC.

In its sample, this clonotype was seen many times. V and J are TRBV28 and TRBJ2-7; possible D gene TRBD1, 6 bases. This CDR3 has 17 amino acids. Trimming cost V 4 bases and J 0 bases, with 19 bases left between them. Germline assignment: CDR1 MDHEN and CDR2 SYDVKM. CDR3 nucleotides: TGTGCCAGCAGTTCCGATCCGGGACACAAGAGCTCCTACGAGCAGTACTTC. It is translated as CASSSDPGHKSSYEQYF.

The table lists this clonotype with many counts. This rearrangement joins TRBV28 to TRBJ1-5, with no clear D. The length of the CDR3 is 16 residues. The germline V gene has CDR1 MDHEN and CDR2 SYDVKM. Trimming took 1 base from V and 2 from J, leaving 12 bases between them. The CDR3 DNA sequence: TGTGCCAGCAGTTTATCCCCTCCGGGCGGCAATCAGCCCCAGCATTTT. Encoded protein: CASSLSPPGGNQPQHF.

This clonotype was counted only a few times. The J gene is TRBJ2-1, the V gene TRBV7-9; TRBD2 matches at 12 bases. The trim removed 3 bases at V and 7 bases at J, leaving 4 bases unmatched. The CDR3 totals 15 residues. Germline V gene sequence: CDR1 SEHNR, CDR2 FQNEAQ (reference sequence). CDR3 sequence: CASSFTSGGLNEQFF. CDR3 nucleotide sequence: TGTGCCAGCAGCTTCACTAGCGGGGGGCTGAATGAGCAGTTCTTC.

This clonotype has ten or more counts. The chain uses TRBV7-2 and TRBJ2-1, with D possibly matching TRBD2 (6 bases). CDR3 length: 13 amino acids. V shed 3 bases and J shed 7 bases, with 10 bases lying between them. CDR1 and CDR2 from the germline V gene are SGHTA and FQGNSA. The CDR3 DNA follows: TGTGCCAGCAGCTTCCCTGGGGGGAATGAGCAGTTCTTC. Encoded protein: CASSFPGGNEQFF.

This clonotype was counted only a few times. The CDR3 spells CASTFPNTGELFF. The DNA of the CDR3 is TGTGCCAGCACCTTCCCGAACACCGGGGAGCTGTTTTTT. The rearrangement joins TRBV2 to TRBJ2-2, with unresolved D. The V and J ends lost 7 bases and 0 bases respectively, with 6 bases between them. Looked up from germline, CDR1 is SNHLY and CDR2 is FYNNEI. This CDR3 comprises 13 residues.

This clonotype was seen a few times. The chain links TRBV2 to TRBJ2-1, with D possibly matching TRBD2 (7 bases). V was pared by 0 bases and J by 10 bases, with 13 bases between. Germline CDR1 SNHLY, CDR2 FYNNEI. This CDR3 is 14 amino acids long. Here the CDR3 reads CASSEAAGAQEQFF. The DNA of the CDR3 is TGTGCCAGCAGTGAAGCTGCGGGGGCCCAGGAGCAGTTCTTC. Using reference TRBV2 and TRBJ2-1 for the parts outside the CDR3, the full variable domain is EPEVTQTPSHQVTQMGQEVILRCVPISNHLYFYWYRQILGQKVEFLVSFYNNEISEKSEIFDDQFSVERPDGSNFTLKIRSTKLEDSAMYFCASSEAAGAQEQFFGPGTRLTVL.

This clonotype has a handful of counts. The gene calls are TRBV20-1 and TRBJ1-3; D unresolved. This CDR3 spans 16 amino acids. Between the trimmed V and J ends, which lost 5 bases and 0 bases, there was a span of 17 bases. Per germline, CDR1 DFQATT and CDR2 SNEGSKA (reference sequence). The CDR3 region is CSAEATELYSGNTIYF. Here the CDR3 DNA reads TGCAGTGCTGAGGCCACGGAACTCTACTCTGGAAACACCATATATTTT.

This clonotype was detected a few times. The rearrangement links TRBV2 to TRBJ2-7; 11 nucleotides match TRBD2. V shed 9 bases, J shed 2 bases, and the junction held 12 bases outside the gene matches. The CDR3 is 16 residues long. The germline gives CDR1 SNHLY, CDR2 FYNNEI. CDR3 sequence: CASCSGGAEVPYEQYF. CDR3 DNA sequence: TGTGCCAGTTGTAGCGGGGGGGCAGAAGTCCCCTACGAGCAGTACTTC. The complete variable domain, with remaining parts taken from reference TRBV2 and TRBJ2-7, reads EPEVTQTPSHQVTQMGQEVILRCVPISNHLYFYWYRQILGQKVEFLVSFYNNEISEKSEIFDDQFSVERPDGSNFTLKIRSTKLEDSAMYFCASCSGGAEVPYEQYFGPGTRLTVT.

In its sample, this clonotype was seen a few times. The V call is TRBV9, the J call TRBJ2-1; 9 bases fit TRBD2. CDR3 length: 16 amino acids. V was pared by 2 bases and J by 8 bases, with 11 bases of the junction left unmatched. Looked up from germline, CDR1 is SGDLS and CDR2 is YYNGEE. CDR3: CASSVSGGTAVDEQFF. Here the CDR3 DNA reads TGTGCCAGCAGCGTGAGCGGGGGGACCGCGGTCGATGAGCAGTTCTTC.

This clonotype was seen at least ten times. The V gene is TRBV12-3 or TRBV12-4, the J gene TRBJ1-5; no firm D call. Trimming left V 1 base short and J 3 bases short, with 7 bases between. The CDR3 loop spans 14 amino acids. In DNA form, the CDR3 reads TGTGCCAGCAGTTTAGACGGGTACAATCAGCCCCAGCATTTT. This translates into CASSLDGYNQPQHF.

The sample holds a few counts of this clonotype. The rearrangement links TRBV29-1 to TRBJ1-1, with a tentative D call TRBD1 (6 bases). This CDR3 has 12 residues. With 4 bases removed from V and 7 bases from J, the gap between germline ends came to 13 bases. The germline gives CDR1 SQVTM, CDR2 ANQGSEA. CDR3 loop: CSVAGAGSEAFF. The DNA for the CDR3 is TGCAGCGTTGCGGGGGCCGGTAGTGAAGCTTTCTTT. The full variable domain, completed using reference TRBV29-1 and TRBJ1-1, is SAVISQKPSRDICQRGTSLTIQCQVDSQVTMMFWYRQQPGQSLTLIATANQGSEATYESGFVIDKFPISRPNLTFSTLTVSNMSPEDSSIYLCSVAGAGSEAFFGQGTRLTVV.

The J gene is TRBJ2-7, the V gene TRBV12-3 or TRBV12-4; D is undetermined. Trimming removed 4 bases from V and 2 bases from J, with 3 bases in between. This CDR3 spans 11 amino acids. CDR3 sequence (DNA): TGTGCCAGCAGTTGGACCTACGAGCAGTACTTC. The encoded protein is CASSWTYEQYF.

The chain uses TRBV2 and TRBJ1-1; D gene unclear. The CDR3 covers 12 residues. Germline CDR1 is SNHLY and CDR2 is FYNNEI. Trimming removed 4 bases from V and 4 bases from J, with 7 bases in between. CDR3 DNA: TGTGCCAGCAGTGGGGAATTCACTGAAGCTTTCTTT. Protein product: CASSGEFTEAFF.

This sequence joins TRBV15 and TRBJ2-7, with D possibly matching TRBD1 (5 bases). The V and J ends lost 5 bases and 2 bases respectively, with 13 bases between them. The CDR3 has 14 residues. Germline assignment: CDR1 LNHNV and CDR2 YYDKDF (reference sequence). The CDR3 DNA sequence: TGTGCCACCAGCCCAGTCAGGGCGACCTACGAGCAGTACTTC. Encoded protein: CATSPVRATYEQYF.

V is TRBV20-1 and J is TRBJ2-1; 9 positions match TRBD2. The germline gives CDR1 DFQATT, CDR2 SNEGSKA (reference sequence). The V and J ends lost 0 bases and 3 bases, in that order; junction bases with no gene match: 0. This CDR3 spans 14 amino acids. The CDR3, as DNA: TGCAGTGCTAGAGAGCGGGGGGGCTACAATGAGCAGTTCTTC. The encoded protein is CSARERGGYNEQFF.

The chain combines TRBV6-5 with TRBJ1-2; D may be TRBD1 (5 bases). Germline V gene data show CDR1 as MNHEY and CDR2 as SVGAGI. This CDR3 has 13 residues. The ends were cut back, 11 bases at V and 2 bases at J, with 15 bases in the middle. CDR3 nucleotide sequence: TGTGCCGTAGGGGTCAGAGACAACTATGGCTACACCTTC. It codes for CAVGVRDNYGYTF.

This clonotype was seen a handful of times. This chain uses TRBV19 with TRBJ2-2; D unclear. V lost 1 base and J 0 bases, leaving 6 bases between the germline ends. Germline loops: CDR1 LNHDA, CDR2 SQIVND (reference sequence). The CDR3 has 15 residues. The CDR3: CASSIGAANTGELFF. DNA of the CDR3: TGTGCCAGTAGTATAGGGGCAGCGAACACCGGGGAGCTGTTTTTT.

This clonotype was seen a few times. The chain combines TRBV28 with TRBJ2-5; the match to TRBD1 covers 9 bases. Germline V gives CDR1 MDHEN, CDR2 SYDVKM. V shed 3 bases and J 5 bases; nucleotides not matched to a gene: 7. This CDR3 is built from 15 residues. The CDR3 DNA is TGTGCCAGCAGTTTCCCGGGACAGGGTAGTGAGACCCAGTACTTC. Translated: CASSFPGQGSETQYF.

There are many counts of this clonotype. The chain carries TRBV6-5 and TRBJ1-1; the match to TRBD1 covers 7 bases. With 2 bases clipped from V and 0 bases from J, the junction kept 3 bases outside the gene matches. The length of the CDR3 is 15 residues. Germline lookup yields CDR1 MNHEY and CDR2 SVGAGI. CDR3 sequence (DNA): TGTGCCAGCAGTTACACGGGACAGCTGAACACTGAAGCTTTCTTT. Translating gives CASSYTGQLNTEAFF.